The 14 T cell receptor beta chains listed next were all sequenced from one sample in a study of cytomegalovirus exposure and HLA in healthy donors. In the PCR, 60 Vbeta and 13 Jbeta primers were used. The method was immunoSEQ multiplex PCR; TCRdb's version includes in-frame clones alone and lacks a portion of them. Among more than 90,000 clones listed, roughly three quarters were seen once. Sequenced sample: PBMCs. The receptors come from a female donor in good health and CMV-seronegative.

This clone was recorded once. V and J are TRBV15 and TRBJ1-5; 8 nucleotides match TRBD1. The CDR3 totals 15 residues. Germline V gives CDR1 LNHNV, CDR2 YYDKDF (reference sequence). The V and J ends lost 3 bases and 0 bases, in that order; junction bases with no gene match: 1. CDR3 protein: CATSSTGGSNQPQHF. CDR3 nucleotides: TGTGCCACCAGCAGTACAGGGGGTAGCAATCAGCCCCAGCATTTT.

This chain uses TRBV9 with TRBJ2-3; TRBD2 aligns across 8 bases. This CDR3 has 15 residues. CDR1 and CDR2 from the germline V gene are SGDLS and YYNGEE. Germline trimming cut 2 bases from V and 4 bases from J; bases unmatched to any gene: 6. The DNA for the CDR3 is TGTGCCAGCAGCGTTTTGGGCGGGAGGCCAGATACGCAGTATTTT. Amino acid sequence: CASSVLGGRPDTQYF.

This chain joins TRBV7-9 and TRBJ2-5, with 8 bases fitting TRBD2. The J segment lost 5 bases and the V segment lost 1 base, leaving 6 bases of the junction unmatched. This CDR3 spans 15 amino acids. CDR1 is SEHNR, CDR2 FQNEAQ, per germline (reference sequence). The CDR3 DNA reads TGTGCCAGCAGCTTAGTCCCGGGACTAGATGAGACCCAGTACTTC. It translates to CASSLVPGLDETQYF.

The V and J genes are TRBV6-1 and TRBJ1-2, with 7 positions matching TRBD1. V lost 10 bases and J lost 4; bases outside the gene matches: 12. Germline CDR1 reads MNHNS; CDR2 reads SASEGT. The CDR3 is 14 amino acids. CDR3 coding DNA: TGTGCCATCGGTCCGGGACAGTTCCTCTATGGCTACACCTTC. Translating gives CAIGPGQFLYGYTF.

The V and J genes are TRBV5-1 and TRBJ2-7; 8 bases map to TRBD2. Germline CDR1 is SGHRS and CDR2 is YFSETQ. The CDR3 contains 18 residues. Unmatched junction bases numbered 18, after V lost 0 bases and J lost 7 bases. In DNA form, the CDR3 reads TGCGCCAGCAGCTTGGCCGATCGCAGTAGCCGCACGGGAGGGGAGCAGTACTTC. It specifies CASSLADRSSRTGGEQYF.

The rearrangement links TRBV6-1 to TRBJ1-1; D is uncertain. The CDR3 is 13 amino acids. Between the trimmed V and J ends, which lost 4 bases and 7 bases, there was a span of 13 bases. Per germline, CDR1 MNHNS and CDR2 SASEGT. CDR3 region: CASSVLEQSEAFF. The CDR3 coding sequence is TGTGCCAGCAGTGTCTTGGAGCAGAGTGAAGCTTTCTTT.

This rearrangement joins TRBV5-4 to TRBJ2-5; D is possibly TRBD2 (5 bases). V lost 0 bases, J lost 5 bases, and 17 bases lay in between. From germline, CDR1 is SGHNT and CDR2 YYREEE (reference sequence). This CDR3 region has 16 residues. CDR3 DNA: TGTGCCAGCAGCTTGGCCCTTAGCGCGGGCCAGGAGACCCAGTACTTC. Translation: CASSLALSAGQETQYF.

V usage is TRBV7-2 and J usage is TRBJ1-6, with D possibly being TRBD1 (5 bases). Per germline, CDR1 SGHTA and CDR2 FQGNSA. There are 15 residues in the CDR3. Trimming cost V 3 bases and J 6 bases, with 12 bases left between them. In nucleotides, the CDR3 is TGTGCCAGCAGCTTGCTGGGACTGATTAATTCACCCCTCCACTTT. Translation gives CASSLLGLINSPLHF.

CDR3: CASSAERIVTGELFF. CDR3 DNA sequence: TGTGCCAGCAGTGCCGAGCGGATAGTCACCGGGGAGCTGTTTTTT. The V call is TRBV28, the J call TRBJ2-2, with TRBD2 as a possible D gene (5 bases). CDR3 size: 15 residues. The V end lost 5 bases, the J end lost 4 bases, and 14 bases lay between the germline ends. The germline CDR1 and CDR2 sequences are MDHEN and SYDVKM.

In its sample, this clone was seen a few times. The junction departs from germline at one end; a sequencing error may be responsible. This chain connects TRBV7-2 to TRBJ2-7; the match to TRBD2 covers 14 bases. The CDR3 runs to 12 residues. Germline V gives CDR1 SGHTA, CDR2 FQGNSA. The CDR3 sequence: CASSSGTSGSQF. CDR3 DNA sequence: TGTGCCAGCAGCTCCGGGACTAGCGGGAGTCAATTC.

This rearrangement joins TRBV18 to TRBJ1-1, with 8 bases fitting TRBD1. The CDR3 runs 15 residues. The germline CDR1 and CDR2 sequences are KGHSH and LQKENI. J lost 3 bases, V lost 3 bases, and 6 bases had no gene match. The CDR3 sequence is CASSPRTGSDTEAFF. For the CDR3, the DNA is TGTGCCAGCTCACCGCGGACAGGGTCAGACACTGAAGCTTTCTTT.

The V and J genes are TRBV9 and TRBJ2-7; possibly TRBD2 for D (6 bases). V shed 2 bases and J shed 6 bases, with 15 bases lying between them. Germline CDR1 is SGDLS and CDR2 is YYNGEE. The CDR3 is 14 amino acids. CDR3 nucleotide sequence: TGTGCCAGCAGCGTGGGGGACTCTTTTCCCGAGCAGTACTTC. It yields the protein CASSVGDSFPEQYF.

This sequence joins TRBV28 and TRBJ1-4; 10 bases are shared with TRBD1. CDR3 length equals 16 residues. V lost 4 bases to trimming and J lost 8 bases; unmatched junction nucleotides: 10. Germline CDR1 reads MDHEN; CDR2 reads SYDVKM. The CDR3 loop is CASSSRWGTGVEKLFF. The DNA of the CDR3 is TGTGCCAGCAGTTCCCGGTGGGGGACAGGGGTGGAAAAACTGTTTTTT.

In DNA, the CDR3 is TGTGCCAGCATCAGGACAGCCCAAAATTCACCCCTCCACTTT. Translated, it gives CASIRTAQNSPLHF. This chain connects TRBV28 to TRBJ1-6, with D tentatively TRBD1 (6 bases). Trimming took off 7 bases at V and 7 bases at J, with 14 bases between the two ends. The CDR3 spans 14 residues. The V gene's germline CDR1 is MDHEN and CDR2 SYDVKM.